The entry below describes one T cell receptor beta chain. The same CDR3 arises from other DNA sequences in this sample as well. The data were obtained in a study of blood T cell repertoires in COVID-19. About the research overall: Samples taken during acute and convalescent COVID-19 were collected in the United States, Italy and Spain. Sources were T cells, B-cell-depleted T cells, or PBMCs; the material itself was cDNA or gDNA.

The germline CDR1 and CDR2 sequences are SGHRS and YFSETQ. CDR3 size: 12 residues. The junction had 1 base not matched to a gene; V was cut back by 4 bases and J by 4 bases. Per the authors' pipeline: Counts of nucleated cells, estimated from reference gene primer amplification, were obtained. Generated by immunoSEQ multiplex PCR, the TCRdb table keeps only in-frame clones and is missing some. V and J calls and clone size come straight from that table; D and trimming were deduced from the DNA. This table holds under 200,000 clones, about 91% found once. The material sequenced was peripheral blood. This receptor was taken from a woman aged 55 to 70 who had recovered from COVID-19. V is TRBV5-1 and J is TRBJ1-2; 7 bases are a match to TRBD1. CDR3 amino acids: CASSRDSYGYTF. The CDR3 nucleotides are TGCGCCAGCAGCAGGGACAGCTATGGCTACACCTTC.